The 21 T cell receptor beta chains below come from one sample, sequenced in a study of a mutant IDH1 vaccine in newly diagnosed glioma. These receptors have no known antigen. Profiling relied on immunoSEQ multiplex PCR, and the TCRdb table lists in-frame clones only, not all of them. Of 40,000 to 55,000 clones detected, approximately 79% appear once; the ten largest clones hold roughly 6.3%. The time point was: week 35, safety follow-up. Each dose of the vaccine consisted of 300 ug of mutant IDH1 20-mer peptide, with topical imiquimod. The sample consisted of PBMCs, taken from a glioma patient whose treatment included an IDH1 peptide vaccine. The receptors were gathered from a man aged 40-55 years with glioma.

The chain recombines TRBV2 with TRBJ1-2, with a weak D call TRBD1 (5 bases). The CDR3 is made up of 14 amino acids. V lost 6 bases to trimming and J lost 8 bases, with 19 bases between them. Germline assignment: CDR1 SNHLY and CDR2 FYNNEI. The CDR3 loop reads CASRRQSNSLGYTF. In DNA, the CDR3 is TGTGCCAGCAGAAGACAGAGCAATTCCCTCGGCTACACCTTC. The whole variable domain, remainder taken from reference TRBV2 and TRBJ1-2, is EPEVTQTPSHQVTQMGQEVILRCVPISNHLYFYWYRQILGQKVEFLVSFYNNEISEKSEIFDDQFSVERPDGSNFTLKIRSTKLEDSAMYFCASRRQSNSLGYTFGSGTRLTVV.

The chain combines TRBV11-2 with TRBJ2-3; no clear D. From germline, CDR1 is SGHAT and CDR2 FQNNGV. The CDR3 loop spans 16 amino acids. Trimming left V 7 bases short and J 0 bases short, with 17 bases between. CDR3 sequence: CASTQSPRPSTDTQYF. The CDR3 DNA is TGTGCCAGCACCCAATCCCCGCGGCCTAGCACAGATACGCAGTATTTT.

This chain uses TRBV12-5 with TRBJ1-3; D perhaps matches TRBD1 (5 bases). V was cut by 2 bases and J by 0 bases, with 11 bases left in between. Looked up from germline, CDR1 is LGHNT and CDR2 is FRNRAP. This CDR3 has 16 amino acids. CDR3 bases: TGTGCTAGTGGTTTGTTCGGGGGGATCTCTGGAAACACCATATATTTT. Translation: CASGLFGGISGNTIYF.

V and J are TRBV29-1 and TRBJ1-1; D is undetermined. Germline values: CDR1 SQVTM, CDR2 ANQGSEA. There are 11 residues in the CDR3. Deletions cut 4 bases from V and 5 bases from J, with 8 bases between. This CDR3 reads CSVGRGTEAFF. CDR3 nucleotide sequence: TGCAGCGTTGGTCGGGGAACTGAAGCTTTCTTT. Combining the CDR3 with reference TRBV29-1 and TRBJ1-1 gives the whole variable domain SAVISQKPSRDICQRGTSLTIQCQVDSQVTMMFWYRQQPGQSLTLIATANQGSEATYESGFVIDKFPISRPNLTFSTLTVSNMSPEDSSIYLCSVGRGTEAFFGQGTRLTVV.

The chain uses TRBV9 and TRBJ2-2, with TRBD2 identical over 7 bases. The germline V gene encodes CDR1 SGDLS and CDR2 YYNGEE. Losses at the gene ends were 0 bases for V and 0 bases for J; bases not matched to a gene: 2. CDR3 length: 16 amino acids. The CDR3 DNA follows: TGTGCCAGCAGCGTAGAAGCGGGATCGAACACCGGGGAGCTGTTTTTT. Encoded protein: CASSVEAGSNTGELFF.

V usage is TRBV2 and J usage is TRBJ1-1; D might be TRBD1 (6 bases). The V end was cut by 6 bases, the J end by 8 bases, with 16 bases between. The CDR3 runs 13 residues. The germline gives CDR1 SNHLY, CDR2 FYNNEI. CDR3 residues: CASRSRTEGEAFF. In DNA form, the CDR3 reads TGTGCCAGCAGGTCCCGGACAGAGGGGGAAGCTTTCTTT.

This clone was found once. The rearrangement uses TRBV30 and TRBJ1-2; TRBD1 is a possible D gene (6 bases). The CDR3 has 16 amino acids. Trimming took off 0 bases at V and 4 bases at J, with 18 bases between the two ends. Germline V CDR1 and CDR2: GTSNPN, SVGIG (reference sequence). The CDR3 is CAWSVLSPQGSYGYTF. In nucleotides, the CDR3 is TGTGCCTGGAGTGTATTATCCCCTCAGGGGAGCTATGGCTACACCTTC.

The chain links TRBV4-2 to TRBJ1-1; tentatively, D is TRBD1 (5 bases). The CDR3 is made up of 14 amino acids. The V gene lost 0 bases and the J gene lost 1 base, with 6 bases spanning the gap. The germline CDR1 and CDR2 sequences are LGHNA and YNFKEQ. CDR3 residues: CASSQEQGNTEAFF. In DNA form, the CDR3 reads TGTGCCAGCAGCCAAGAGCAGGGGAACACTGAAGCTTTCTTT.

The chain has TRBV15 and TRBJ1-5; D uncertain. The CDR3 is 16 residues long. In germline, CDR1 is LNHNV, CDR2 YYDKDF (reference sequence). V gave up 0 bases and J gave up 4 bases, with 13 bases separating them. CDR3 sequence: CATSRDNIALNQPQHF. The CDR3 DNA reads as TGTGCCACCAGCAGAGATAACATAGCCCTAAATCAGCCCCAGCATTTT. The complete variable domain, with remaining parts taken from reference TRBV15 and TRBJ1-5, reads DAMVIQNPRYQVTQFGKPVTLSCSQTLNHNVMYWYQQKSSQAPKLLFHYYDKDFNNEADTPDNFQSRRPNTSFCFLDIRSPGLGDTAMYLCATSRDNIALNQPQHFGDGTRLSIL.

Here the CDR3 DNA reads TGTGCCAGCCAACAGGGGAGAGGGGAGACCCAGTACTTC. Translated: CASQQGRGETQYF. The genes are TRBV6-6 and TRBJ2-5; 7 bases align to TRBD1. V lost 8 bases, J lost 5 bases, and 8 bases stayed unmatched. Germline assignment: CDR1 MNHNY and CDR2 SVGAGI (reference sequence). This CDR3 is 13 amino acids long.

The chain links TRBV7-2 to TRBJ1-6; D gene unclear. Trimming left V 2 bases short and J 7 bases short, with 15 bases between. Germline-derived CDR1 and CDR2 are SGHTA and FQGNSA. CDR3 size: 16 residues. CDR3 DNA sequence: TGTGCCAGCAGCTTATCTACCGGCACAGCGAATTCACCCCTCCACTTT. This encodes CASSLSTGTANSPLHF.

V and J are TRBV4-1 and TRBJ2-5; 11 bases align to TRBD2. Germline assignment: CDR1 MGHRA and CDR2 YSYEKL. The trim removed 2 bases at V and 2 bases at J, leaving 10 bases unmatched. This CDR3 spans 18 amino acids. This CDR3 reads CASSQWGPSGGLQETQYF. The CDR3 DNA reads as TGCGCCAGCAGCCAATGGGGCCCTAGCGGGGGGCTGCAAGAGACCCAGTACTTC.

This clone was detected only once. The J gene is TRBJ2-3, the V gene TRBV29-1; D not certain. Trimming removed 6 bases from V and 2 bases from J, with 18 bases in between. This CDR3 comprises 15 residues. CDR1 is SQVTM, CDR2 ANQGSEA, per germline. Written as DNA, the CDR3 is TGCAGCGTCCACTGGACGGTTTCTATCACAGATACGCAGTATTTT. It specifies CSVHWTVSITDTQYF.

This chain joins TRBV9 and TRBJ1-6; D remains ambiguous. The V gene's germline CDR1 is SGDLS and CDR2 YYNGEE. CDR3 length: 15 residues. Trimming removed 4 bases at V and 9 bases at J, with 17 bases between. The CDR3 is CASSPRTGSGSPLHF. The CDR3 DNA sequence: TGTGCCAGCAGCCCCCGGACGGGCTCTGGTTCACCCCTCCACTTT.

V gene TRBV19 combines with J gene TRBJ2-1, with no clear D. Germline CDR1 reads LNHDA; CDR2 reads SQIVND (reference sequence). Trimming took off 5 bases at V and 0 bases at J, with 14 bases between the two ends. This CDR3 region has 16 residues. DNA of the CDR3: TGTGCCAGTAGTGTCAGTTCGGCGGTCTCCTACAATGAGCAGTTCTTC. This encodes CASSVSSAVSYNEQFF.

CDR3 amino acids: CASTSGTWGYTF. The CDR3 region has the DNA TGTGCCAGCACTTCCGGTACCTGGGGCTACACCTTC. The gene calls are TRBV6-5 and TRBJ1-2, with unresolved D. Per germline, CDR1 MNHEY and CDR2 SVGAGI. This CDR3 is built from 12 residues. The V end lost 7 bases, the J end lost 8 bases, and 14 bases lay between the germline ends.

The chain has TRBV28 and TRBJ1-6; tentatively, D is TRBD1 (5 bases). Germline lookup yields CDR1 MDHEN and CDR2 SYDVKM. The CDR3 is 15 residues long. V lost 7 bases, J lost 12 bases, and 22 bases lay in between. The CDR3 is CASKTATGSRGPLHF. The DNA of the CDR3 is TGTGCCAGCAAGACCGCAACAGGCTCACGCGGACCCCTCCACTTT.

The chain recombines TRBV6-4 with TRBJ1-2; D may be TRBD1 (5 bases). Germline loops: CDR1 MRHNA, CDR2 SNTAGT. V lost 8 bases, J lost 5 bases, and 15 bases lay in between. The CDR3 extends over 13 amino acids. DNA for the CDR3: TGTGCCAGCGCCCGTTCCCAGGGATATGGCTACACCTTC. It encodes CASARSQGYGYTF.

The rearrangement links TRBV6-5 to TRBJ1-2; possible D gene TRBD1, 5 bases. CDR1 MNHEY and CDR2 SVGAGI come from the germline V gene. CDR3 size: 15 residues. V was trimmed by 0 bases and J by 7 bases, leaving 15 bases between them. CDR3 DNA sequence: TGTGCCAGCAGTTACTCGGTGGGGACTCAGGTTGGCTACACCTTC. This translates into CASSYSVGTQVGYTF.

The chain has TRBV5-1 and TRBJ1-6; D is uncertain. V shed 0 bases and J shed 4 bases, with 14 bases lying between them. This CDR3 is 17 amino acids long. Germline V gene sequence: CDR1 SGHRS, CDR2 YFSETQ. DNA for the CDR3: TGCGCCAGCAGCTTGGATATGGGTGTGAGTTATAATTCACCCCTCCACTTT. It encodes CASSLDMGVSYNSPLHF.

This chain connects TRBV4-1 to TRBJ2-1, with D possibly being TRBD2 (5 bases). Trimming pared 4 bases from V and 6 bases from J, leaving 7 bases between. The germline V gene encodes CDR1 MGHRA and CDR2 YSYEKL. The CDR3 covers 12 residues. The CDR3 spells CASSLRGNEQFF. The CDR3, as DNA: TGCGCCAGCAGCCTCCGGGGCAATGAGCAGTTCTTC.